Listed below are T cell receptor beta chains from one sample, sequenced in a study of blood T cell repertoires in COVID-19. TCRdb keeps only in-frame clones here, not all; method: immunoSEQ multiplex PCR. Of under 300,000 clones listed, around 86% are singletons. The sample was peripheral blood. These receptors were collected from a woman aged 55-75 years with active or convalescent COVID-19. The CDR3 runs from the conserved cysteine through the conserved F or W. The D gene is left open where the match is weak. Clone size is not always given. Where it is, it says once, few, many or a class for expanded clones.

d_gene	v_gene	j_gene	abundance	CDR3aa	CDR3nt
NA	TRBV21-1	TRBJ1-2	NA	CASSLGSAIFYGYTF	TGTGCCAGCAGCCTCGGGTCAGCTATCTTCTATGGCTACACCTTC
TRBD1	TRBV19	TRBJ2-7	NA	CASSLTGTGSYEQYF	TGTGCCAGTAGCCTTACCGGGACAGGGTCCTACGAGCAGTACTTC
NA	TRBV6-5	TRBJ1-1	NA	CASRQTAEAFF	TGTGCCAGCAGGCAGACAGCAGAAGCTTTCTTT
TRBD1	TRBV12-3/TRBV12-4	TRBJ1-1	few	CASRFTGGSEAFF	TGTGCCAGCAGATTCACAGGGGGGTCTGAAGCTTTCTTT
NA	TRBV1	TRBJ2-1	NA	CTSSQGGGLLPFSYNEQFF	TGCACCAGCAGCCAGGGCGGGGGCTTACTTCCGTTCTCCTACAATGAGCAGTTCTTC
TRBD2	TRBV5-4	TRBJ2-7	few	CASSMYSGGLNEQYF	TGTGCCAGCAGTATGTATAGCGGGGGGTTGAACGAGCAGTACTTC
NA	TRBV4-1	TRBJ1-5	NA	CASSQARQVDQPQHF	TGCGCCAGCAGCCAGGCCCGACAGGTGGATCAGCCCCAGCATTTT
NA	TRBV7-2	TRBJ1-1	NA	CASSLSGIGTEAFF	TGTGCCAGCAGTCTTTCGGGGATTGGGACTGAAGCTTTCTTT
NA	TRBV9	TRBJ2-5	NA	CASSVAKSTSRAQETQYF	TGTGCCAGCAGCGTAGCTAAAAGTACTAGCAGAGCCCAAGAGACCCAGTACTTC
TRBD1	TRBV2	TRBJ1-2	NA	CASSPQGYGYTF	TGTGCCAGCAGTCCACAGGGGTATGGCTACACCTTC
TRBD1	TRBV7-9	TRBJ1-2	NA	CASSLGQGDGYTF	TGTGCCAGCAGCTTGGGACAGGGCGATGGCTACACCTTC
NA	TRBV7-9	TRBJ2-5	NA	CASSRWSGETQYF	TGTGCCAGCAGCCGCTGGTCCGGAGAGACCCAGTACTTC
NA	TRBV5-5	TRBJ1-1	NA	CASTLTPGLTNTEAFF	TGTGCCAGCACCTTGACCCCCGGACTAACGAACACTGAAGCTTTCTTT
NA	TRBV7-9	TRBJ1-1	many	CASSVGGGAFF	TGTGCCAGCAGCGTAGGAGGCGGAGCTTTCTTT
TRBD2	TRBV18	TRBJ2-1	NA	CASSPISSGGTSYNEQFF	TGTGCCAGCTCACCGATTAGTAGCGGGGGGACCTCCTACAATGAGCAGTTCTTC
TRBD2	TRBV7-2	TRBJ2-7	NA	CASSPAGGAHHEQYF	TGTGCCAGCAGTCCCGCCGGGGGGGCGCACCACGAGCAGTACTTC
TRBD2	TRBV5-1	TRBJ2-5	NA	CASSPGRGGQETQYF	TGCGCCAGCAGCCCCGGGAGGGGCGGACAAGAGACCCAGTACTTC
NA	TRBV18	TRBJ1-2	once	CASSPDRSNYGYTF	TGTGCCAGCTCCCCAGACAGGTCTAACTATGGCTACACCTTC
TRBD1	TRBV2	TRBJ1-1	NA	CASREYQGGKEAFF	TGTGCCAGCAGGGAATACCAGGGGGGTAAGGAAGCTTTCTTT
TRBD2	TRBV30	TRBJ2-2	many	CAVSGTTGELFF	TGTGCCGTGAGCGGGACCACCGGGGAGCTGTTTTTT
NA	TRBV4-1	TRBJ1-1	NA	CASSQDPSAEAFF	TGCGCCAGCAGCCAAGATCCCTCAGCTGAAGCTTTCTTT
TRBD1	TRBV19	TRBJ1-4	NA	CASSRQGGGEKLFF	TGTGCCAGTAGTCGACAGGGAGGAGGTGAAAAACTGTTTTTT
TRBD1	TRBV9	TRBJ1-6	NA	CASTRQGANSPLHF	TGTGCCAGCACCCGACAGGGGGCTAATTCACCCCTCCACTTT
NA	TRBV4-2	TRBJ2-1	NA	CASSQDHSVASYNEQFF	TGTGCCAGCAGCCAAGATCATTCGGTCGCCTCCTACAATGAGCAGTTCTTC
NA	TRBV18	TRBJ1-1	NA	CASSTRDTEAFF	TGTGCCAGTTCAACCAGGGACACTGAAGCTTTCTTT
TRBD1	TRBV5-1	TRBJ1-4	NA	CASSLAGRGSTNEKLFF	TGCGCCAGCAGCTTGGCCGGCAGGGGGTCCACTAATGAAAAACTGTTTTTT
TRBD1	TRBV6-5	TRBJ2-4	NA	CASMGTGAPDIQYF	TGTGCCAGCATGGGGACAGGGGCGCCGGACATTCAGTACTTC
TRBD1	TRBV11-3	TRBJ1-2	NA	CASSLAWKQGRGYTF	TGTGCCAGCAGCTTAGCATGGAAACAGGGGAGGGGCTACACCTTC
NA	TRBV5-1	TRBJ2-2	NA	CASSLFVGRDTGELFF	TGCGCCAGCAGCTTGTTTGTGGGTCGGGACACCGGGGAGCTGTTTTTT
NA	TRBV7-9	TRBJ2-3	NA	CASSLVLASGDTQYF	TGTGCCAGCAGCTTAGTACTAGCCTCCGGCGATACGCAGTATTTT
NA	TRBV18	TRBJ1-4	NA	CASSPGQGYNEKLFF	TGTGCCAGCTCACCAGGACAAGGGTATAATGAAAAACTGTTTTTT
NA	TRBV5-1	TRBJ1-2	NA	CASSAPAGSNYGYTF	TGCGCCAGCAGCGCGCCAGCAGGGTCTAACTATGGCTACACCTTC
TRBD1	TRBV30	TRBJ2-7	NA	CAWSWDSDEQYF	TGTGCCTGGAGTTGGGACAGCGACGAGCAGTACTTC
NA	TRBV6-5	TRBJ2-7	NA	CASSYGLSYEQYF	TGTGCCAGCAGTTATGGCCTCTCCTACGAGCAGTACTTC
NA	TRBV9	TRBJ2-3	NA	CASSVDSNTDTQYF	TGTGCCAGCAGCGTAGACAGCAACACAGATACGCAGTATTTT
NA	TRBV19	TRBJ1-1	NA	CASRGAATSNTEAFF	TGTGCCAGTAGAGGAGCAGCAACTTCGAACACTGAAGCTTTCTTT
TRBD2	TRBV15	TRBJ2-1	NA	CATSREGGKYNEQFF	TGTGCCACCAGCAGAGAGGGGGGGAAATACAATGAGCAGTTCTTC
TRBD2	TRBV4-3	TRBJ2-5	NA	CASSLKVVSGGPQGAQYF	TGCGCCAGCAGCTTAAAGGTCGTGAGCGGGGGCCCCCAAGGGGCCCAGTACTTC
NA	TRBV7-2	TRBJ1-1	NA	CASSLVGSGGTEAFF	TGTGCCAGCAGCTTAGTGGGGTCGGGAGGCACTGAAGCTTTCTTT
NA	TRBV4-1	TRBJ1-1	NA	CASSHAGYRRGTFEAFF	TGCGCCAGCAGCCACGCAGGGTACAGGCGGGGGACCTTTGAAGCTTTCTTT
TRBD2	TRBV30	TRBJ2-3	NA	CAWSPARAGSTDTQYF	TGTGCCTGGAGTCCAGCGAGAGCGGGGAGCACAGATACGCAGTATTTT
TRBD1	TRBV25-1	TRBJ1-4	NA	CASQQQGTGNEKLFF	TGTGCCAGTCAACAACAGGGGACCGGTAATGAAAAACTGTTTTTT
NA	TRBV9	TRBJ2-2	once	CASNKNTGELFF	TGTGCCAGCAATAAGAACACCGGGGAGCTGTTTTTT
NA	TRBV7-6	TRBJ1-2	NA	CASSQQEGYGYTF	TGTGCCAGCAGCCAACAGGAAGGCTATGGCTACACCTTC
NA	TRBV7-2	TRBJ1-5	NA	CASSFGGGGNQPQHF	TGTGCCAGCAGCTTCGGGGGCGGGGGGAATCAGCCCCAGCATTTT
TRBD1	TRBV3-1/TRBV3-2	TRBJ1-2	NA	CASSPWDRGNYGYTF	TGTGCCAGCAGCCCCTGGGACAGGGGGAACTATGGCTACACCTTC
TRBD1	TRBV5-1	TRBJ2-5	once	CASSLAFVTGQETQYF	TGCGCCAGCAGCTTGGCCTTTGTGACAGGGCAAGAGACCCAGTACTTC
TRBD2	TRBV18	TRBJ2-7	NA	CASSPPGGLAGFSYEQYF	TGTGCCAGCTCACCACCGGGGGGACTAGCGGGGTTTTCCTACGAGCAGTACTTC
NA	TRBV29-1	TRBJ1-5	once	CSVMTSTGNQPQHF	TGCAGCGTAATGACATCTACGGGCAATCAGCCCCAGCATTTT
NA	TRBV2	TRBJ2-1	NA	CASSPDLNEQFF	TGTGCCAGCAGCCCGGACTTAAATGAGCAGTTCTTC
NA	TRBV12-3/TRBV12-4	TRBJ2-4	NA	CASSRGGVHIQYF	TGTGCCAGCAGTCGCGGGGGCGTACACATTCAGTACTTC
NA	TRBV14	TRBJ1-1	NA	CASRRGNTEAFF	TGTGCCAGCAGGCGAGGGAACACTGAAGCTTTCTTT
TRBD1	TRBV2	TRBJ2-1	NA	CASSDAGGHSSEQFF	TGTGCCAGCAGTGATGCAGGGGGCCACTCGAGTGAGCAGTTCTTC
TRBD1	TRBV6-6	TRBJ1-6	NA	CASSLGQDNSPLHF	TGTGCCAGCAGTTTGGGACAGGATAATTCACCCCTCCACTTT
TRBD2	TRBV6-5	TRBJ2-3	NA	CASSQRGGPTDTQYF	TGTGCCAGCAGCCAGCGGGGGGGACCCACAGATACGCAGTATTTT